This TCR beta chain was identified during a study of blood T cells in healthy people across ages (dated by TCRdb to between 2015 and 2017). In terms of the full investigation: In model experiments, roughly one uniquely barcoded TCR beta cDNA molecule per two T cells was captured by template switching. Using deep sequencing normalized with unique cDNA molecular identifiers, the study measured how TCR beta repertoire diversity changes with age. Donors were grouped into four age groups: young (average approximately 16 years), middle-aged (roughly 38), aged (around 60) and long-lived (just over 80). Two additional independent replicas of 1 million unique cDNA reads from the same blood draw were analyzed for two donors (one aged 18 to 30 and one aged 80 or older).

Library creation used 5' RACE. Sequencing was performed on an Illumina HiSeq 2500. A second PCR of 7 to 11 cycles was performed with a sample-barcoded 5' primer and a J-beta primer mix. A template-switch 5' adaptor carrying 12 random nucleotides introduced a unique molecular identifier onto each TCR beta cDNA molecule. Each sample yielded at least 3 million CDR3-containing paired-end reads. All of the RNA was converted into first-strand cDNA using the Mint cDNA synthesis kit, with a TRBC-specific oligonucleotide serving as the primer. After uracil-DNA glycosylase treatment, a first 18-cycle PCR used universal primers M1SS and BC2_uni_R on all cDNA. Concerning the study's data processing: Normalization of each sample was performed by random selection of 1 million high-quality reads, each carrying a distinct molecular identifier. Instead of being binned into consensus sequences, reads with shared molecular identifiers were discarded. CDR3 identification, clonotype clustering and error correction used MiTCR with a Q25 quality threshold and the strictest error-elimination algorithm. Lower-bound total TCR beta diversity was estimated with a nonparametric unseen species model using Euler transformation. Through fastp at Q25 and MiXCR, TCRdb rebuilt clones from the public reads, retaining in-frame beta chains. Rows with a matching CDR3 protein are joined into one entry that keeps the most common DNA and genes. The V and J calls here are based on TCRdb, not the publication. This sample is represented by 800,000 to 950,000 distinct CDR3 sequences; about 28% of them were singletons. The ten largest clonotypes hold 10% of the sample.

In regard to this clonotype: Its specific antigen is unknown. No base-level quality is on record; no much larger clone is a single base apart.

Broad study findings and their caveats: Observed TCR beta diversity per million T cells fell roughly linearly with age, and a significant reduction was already apparent by age roughly 40. A strong correlation was found between observed TCR beta diversity and the percentage of naive T cells measured by flow cytometry. Compared with the aged group, the long-lived group had more naive CD4+ T cells, fewer expanded clones and increased TCR diversity, a pattern suggesting age selection. Conclusive comparison of naive and antigen-experienced compartments was prevented by the profiling of bulk unsorted PBMCs. Estimates of total diversity based on one million sequenced T cells were regarded as lower bounds and as underestimates. The CMV infection status of donors was not known, potentially confounding age-related changes in expanded clonotypes.

The donors were some 36 Caucasian individuals from Russia, aged roughly 6 to 100 years, who were systemically healthy. Each donor gave 8 to 10 milliliters of peripheral blood, collected into EDTA-treated Vacutainer tubes. Ficoll-Paque density-gradient centrifugation was used to isolate PBMCs, with at least 7 million obtained per sample. Trizol reagent was used to extract total RNA from PBMCs, with at least 5.5 micrograms per sample. The percentages of naive CD45RAhigh/CD27high T cells were determined by flow cytometry on a PBMC aliquot from every donor. These data also featured in a second study, about T cells of mothers and their children. Looking at the second paper: The donors were nine systemically healthy Caucasian individuals, made up of three mothers and their six children. cDNA synthesis consumed the entire amount of extracted RNA, loaded at approximately 1.6 ug RNA in each 15 ul reaction. In the second PCR, the M1S primer introduced both the sample barcodes and 2-4 random nucleotides. Over 8 million TCR beta CDR3 reads were obtained for each mother, and 3 million to 3.5 million reads were obtained for each child. Thymic selection similarly shapes TCR recombination output in related and unrelated pairs, with minor effect from inherited differences. Normalized repertoire overlap was always slightly but never significantly higher in related than unrelated mother-child pairs. With a sensitivity of about 100 clones per million clonotypes, no persistent microchimeric T cell clones were detected. In the study, deep NGS was used to compare the TCR beta repertoires of mothers and children, and features distinguishing related mother-child pairs from unrelated individuals were sought. On average, the children were approximately 12 +/- 4 years old, while the mothers were 40 +/- 4 years old. After adapter ligation was performed with NEBNext reagents, the libraries were sequenced on an Illumina HiSeq 2000 with 100+100 nt paired-end reads. To prevent cross-contamination, the mother and child libraries were prepared a month apart and were sequenced in separate runs. Each donor had between roughly 450,000 and 2,100,000 distinct TCR beta clonotypes identified. Naive TCR beta clonotypes were estimated from low-frequency clonotypes matched to each donor's FACS-determined naive share, without sorting.

Sequences were obtained from blood. The receptor was isolated from a woman aged 40-49 years in good health.

The sequenced DNA is TGCAGTGCTAGAGATCCTAACAGGCGGTATTTT. It is translated as CSARDPNRRYF. The chain employs TRBV20-1 and TRBJ2-3; tentative D gene TRBD1, with 5 bases matching. From the germline V gene (reference sequence), CDR1 is DFQATT and CDR2 is SNEGSKA. There are 11 amino acids in the CDR3, from cysteine to phenylalanine inclusive. The entry retains the CDR3 DNA only, 33 bases that are in frame from base 1. V drops 0 bases and J drops 14 bases, leaving 12 bases in between.